A selection of T cell receptor beta chains follows, all from one sample in a study of blood T cell repertoires in COVID-19. Generated by immunoSEQ multiplex PCR, the TCRdb table keeps only in-frame clones and is missing some. The data contain over 35,000 clones, around four fifths of them singletons. Sequencing input: peripheral blood. Receptors originate from a man in his fifties or sixties with acute or convalescent COVID-19. Both conserved end residues are part of each CDR3. Fields, in order: D gene, clone size, V gene, J gene, CDR3 DNA, CDR3 protein. A D gene is named only where the DNA matches it firmly. Part of the rows lack a size; the others show once, few, many or a class for expanded clones.

>NA|NA|TRBV24-1|TRBJ2-2
TGTGCCACCAGTGAATTTTCGACCGGGGAGCTGTTTTTT
CATSEFSTGELFF
>NA|NA|TRBV3-1/TRBV3-2|TRBJ2-3
TGTGCCAGCAGCCAAGTGAGCGGGAGCACAGATACGCAGTATTTT
CASSQVSGSTDTQYF
>TRBD2|NA|TRBV7-7|TRBJ2-1
TGTGCCAGCAGCCCTCGACTAGCAGGCTACAATGAGCAGTTCTTC
CASSPRLAGYNEQFF
>NA|few|TRBV28|TRBJ2-7
TGTGCCAGCAGTTTATCGGGAACCGAGCAGTACTTC
CASSLSGTEQYF
>NA|NA|TRBV27|TRBJ2-3
TGTGCCAGCAGCGGGAGAGAGGGAGATACGCAGTATTTT
CASSGREGDTQYF
>NA|few|TRBV7-2|TRBJ1-1
TGTGCCAGCAGCTTGTTCGGGGGAGATACTGAAGCTTTCTTT
CASSLFGGDTEAFF
>NA|NA|TRBV11-3|TRBJ2-6
TGTGCCAGCAGCTTAGGTGGGAGCCCTGGGGCCAACGTCCTGACTTTC
CASSLGGSPGANVLTF
>TRBD1|NA|TRBV10-3|TRBJ2-7
TGTGCCATCACTGGAGACAGGGAAGCCTACGAGCAGTACTTC
CAITGDREAYEQYF
>NA|NA|TRBV11-2|TRBJ1-5
TGTGCCAGCAGCGTCGTCGGAGGCCAGCCCCAGCATTTT
CASSVVGGQPQHF
>TRBD2|NA|TRBV4-3|TRBJ2-1
TGCGCCAGCAGCCAAGAGACTAGCGAGGATGAGCAGTTCTTC
CASSQETSEDEQFF
>TRBD1|NA|TRBV3-1/TRBV3-2|TRBJ1-1
TGTGCCAGCAGCCGGGAGAACAGGGGAACTGAAGCTTTCTTT
CASSRENRGTEAFF
>NA|NA|TRBV5-5|TRBJ2-6
TGTGCCAGCAGCTTGACAGCTTCCTCTGGGGCCAACGTCCTGACTTTC
CASSLTASSGANVLTF
>NA|NA|TRBV4-1|TRBJ2-3
TGCGCCAGCAGCCTGCGAGTAGTTACTACTCGCACAGATACGCAGTATTTT
CASSLRVVTTRTDTQYF
>NA|NA|TRBV6-1|TRBJ2-5
TGTGCCAGCAGTGAAGTGGGGAGCCAAGAGACCCAGTACTTC
CASSEVGSQETQYF
>NA|NA|TRBV9|TRBJ1-1
TGTGCCAGCAGCCGCGAGTCAGGCACCCTTGAAGCTTTCTTT
CASSRESGTLEAFF
>TRBD2|NA|TRBV4-3|TRBJ2-7
TGCGCCAGCAGCCACGAACTAGCGGGGATCCGCTACGAGCAGTACTTC
CASSHELAGIRYEQYF
>NA|NA|TRBV5-4|TRBJ2-6
TGTGCCAGCAGCTTGGACAGAGCTGGGGCCAACGTCCTGACTTTC
CASSLDRAGANVLTF
>TRBD1|NA|TRBV6-5|TRBJ1-2
TGTGCCAGCAGCACCAGGACAGGGCCCTATGGCTACACCTTC
CASSTRTGPYGYTF
>NA|NA|TRBV5-1|TRBJ2-7
TGCGCCAGCAGCTCGGAGGGGTCTAGCTCCTACGAGCAGTACTTC
CASSSEGSSSYEQYF
>TRBD1|NA|TRBV7-6|TRBJ2-5
TGTGCCAGCAGCTTCAGGGGGCAAGAGACCCAGTACTTC
CASSFRGQETQYF
>TRBD2|once|TRBV24-1|TRBJ2-7
TGTGCCACCAGTGATCCCGGGACTAGCGGCCACGAGCAGTACTTC
CATSDPGTSGHEQYF
>NA|NA|TRBV6-1|TRBJ2-7
TGTGCCAGCAGTGAAGGAAGGACTGGGGAGCAGTACTTC
CASSEGRTGEQYF
>TRBD2|few|TRBV19|TRBJ2-2
TGTGCCAGTAGTATCGGGACTAGCGGGCAGAACACCGGGGAGCTGTTTTTT
CASSIGTSGQNTGELFF
>NA|NA|TRBV5-1|TRBJ2-3
TGCGCCAGCAGCTTAGGAGGGTTCTCGACAGATACGCAGTATTTT
CASSLGGFSTDTQYF
>NA|NA|TRBV6-4|TRBJ2-4
TGTGCCAGCAGTGACTGCGGGGAGATGAACATTCAGTACTTC
CASSDCGEMNIQYF
>NA|NA|TRBV6-6|TRBJ1-1
TGTGCCAGCAGCCGAGCTTCGGCGACAGCTACTTTGAACACTGAAGCTTTCTTT
CASSRASATATLNTEAFF
>TRBD1|NA|TRBV5-1|TRBJ1-4
TGCGCCAGCAGCACATCAGCCACAGGGGATGAAAAACTGTTTTTT
CASSTSATGDEKLFF
>TRBD1|few|TRBV7-6|TRBJ1-5
TGTGCCAGCAGCTTACAGGGGGCAGGCCAGCCCCAGCATTTT
CASSLQGAGQPQHF
>NA|few|TRBV7-9|TRBJ2-1
TGTGCCAGCAGCTTAATCATTACTAGAGTTCGTTCCTACAATGAGCAGTTCTTC
CASSLIITRVRSYNEQFF
>TRBD1|NA|TRBV10-2|TRBJ1-5
TGCGCCAGCAGCACACAGGGGAGTCAGCCCCAGCATTTT
CASSTQGSQPQHF
>NA|NA|TRBV2|TRBJ1-3
TGTGCCAGCACGCAGGCCTCTGGAAACACCATATATTTT
CASTQASGNTIYF
>NA|NA|TRBV6-5|TRBJ2-1
TGTGCCAGCAGTCACCCGGGACTTTACAATGAGCAGTTCTTC
CASSHPGLYNEQFF
>TRBD2|NA|TRBV25-1|TRBJ2-7
TGTGCCAGCAGTGCGACTCCCGCCATTAGCGGGAGCTCCTACGAGCAGTACTTC
CASSATPAISGSSYEQYF
>TRBD1|few|TRBV5-1|TRBJ1-3
TGCGCCAGCAGTCGACAGGGCTTCGGAAACACCATATATTTT
CASSRQGFGNTIYF
>TRBD1|NA|TRBV3-1/TRBV3-2|TRBJ1-6
TGTGCCAGCAGCCCCCCAACAGGGGGTAATTCACCCCTCCACTTT
CASSPPTGGNSPLHF
>NA|few|TRBV11-3|TRBJ2-2
TGTGCCAGCAGCCTGCAGGGGCCGACCGGGGAGCTGTTTTTT
CASSLQGPTGELFF
>TRBD2|NA|TRBV7-7|TRBJ2-7
TGTGCTAGCAGCTCGACTAGCGGCTACGAGCAGTACTTC
CASSSTSGYEQYF
>NA|few|TRBV7-7|TRBJ2-1
TGTGCTAGCAGCCCCAATTTAGACAATGAGCAGTTCTTC
CASSPNLDNEQFF
>NA|NA|TRBV19|TRBJ2-7
TGTGCCAGCCTTTCTAGCGAATCCTACGAGCAGTACTTC
CASLSSESYEQYF
>NA|NA|TRBV3-1/TRBV3-2|TRBJ1-2
TGTGCCAGCAGCCAAGATTGGCCCCTCTATGGCTACACCTTC
CASSQDWPLYGYTF
>NA|NA|TRBV30|TRBJ2-3
TGTGCCTGGAGTGGAGCGCTCGGCACAGATACGCAGTATTTT
CAWSGALGTDTQYF
>TRBD1|NA|TRBV27|TRBJ2-3
TGTGCCAGCAGGAGACAGGGGGCGTTGGCAGATACGCAGTATTTT
CASRRQGALADTQYF
>TRBD1|NA|TRBV30|TRBJ1-5
TGTGCCTGGAGCAACCCGACAGGGTATGATCAGCCCCAGCATTTT
CAWSNPTGYDQPQHF
>TRBD1|NA|TRBV27|TRBJ1-2
TGTGCCAGCAGACAGGGGCAATATGGCTACACCTTC
CASRQGQYGYTF
>TRBD1|NA|TRBV7-9|TRBJ2-1
TGTGCCAGCAGCACCCAGCCGGGACAGGGTACCGCTGAGCAGTTCTTC
CASSTQPGQGTAEQFF
>TRBD1|NA|TRBV5-1|TRBJ2-3
TGCGCCAGCAGCTTGGGGACAGGGACCACAGATACGCAGTATTTT
CASSLGTGTTDTQYF
>NA|NA|TRBV6-5|TRBJ2-3
TGTGCCACGCTGTTTCCCGGTCGTCAAACGCAGTATTTT
CATLFPGRQTQYF
>TRBD1|NA|TRBV6-5|TRBJ1-4
TGTGCCAGCAGTTACCTCTCAGGGGGTGATGAAAAACTGTTTTTT
CASSYLSGGDEKLFF
>TRBD1|NA|TRBV5-4|TRBJ2-7
TGTGCCAGCAGTACACAGGGGGTATACGAGCAGTACTTC
CASSTQGVYEQYF
>TRBD1|NA|TRBV5-6|TRBJ2-2
TGTGCCAGCAGCTTGCAGGGGGCTAACACCGGGGAGCTGTTTTTT
CASSLQGANTGELFF
>NA|NA|TRBV6-1|TRBJ2-7
TGTGCCAGCAGTGAAGTACGGGCCTACGAGCAGTACTTC
CASSEVRAYEQYF
>TRBD1|once|TRBV7-6|TRBJ2-2
TGTGCCAGCAGCTCGGGACAGGGTACCGGGGAGCTGTTTTTT
CASSSGQGTGELFF
>NA|NA|TRBV25-1|TRBJ2-5
TGTGCCAGCAGTGAGTGGACATTCTCCATCCAAGAGACCCAGTACTTC
CASSEWTFSIQETQYF
>NA|NA|TRBV2|TRBJ2-1
TGTGCCAGCAGCCTGACTAGCTACAATGAGCAGTTCTTC
CASSLTSYNEQFF
>TRBD1|NA|TRBV6-5|TRBJ1-2
TGTGCCAGCAGTCCGACAGGGGCTAACTATGGCTACACCTTC
CASSPTGANYGYTF